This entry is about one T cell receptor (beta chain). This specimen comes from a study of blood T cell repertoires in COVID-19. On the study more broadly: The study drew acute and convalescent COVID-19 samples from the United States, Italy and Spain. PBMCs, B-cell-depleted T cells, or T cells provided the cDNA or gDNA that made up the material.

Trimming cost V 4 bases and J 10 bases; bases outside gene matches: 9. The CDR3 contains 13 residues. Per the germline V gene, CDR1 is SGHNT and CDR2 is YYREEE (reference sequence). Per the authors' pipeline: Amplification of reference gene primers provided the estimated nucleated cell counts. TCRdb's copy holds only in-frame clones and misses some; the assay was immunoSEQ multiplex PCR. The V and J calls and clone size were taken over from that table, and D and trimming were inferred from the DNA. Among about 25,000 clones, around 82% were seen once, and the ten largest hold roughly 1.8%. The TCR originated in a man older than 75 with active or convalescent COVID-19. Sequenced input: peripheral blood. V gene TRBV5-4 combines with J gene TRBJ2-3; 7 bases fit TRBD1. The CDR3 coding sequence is TGTGCCAGCAGCCTTAAGGACAGGAGTGCGCAGTATTTT. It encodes CASSLKDRSAQYF.